Below are 22 T cell receptor beta chains sequenced from a single sample in a study of yellow fever vaccine responses in identical twins. TCRdb redid the calling of the RT-PCR reads with MiXCR, one entry per CDR3 protein. The sample lists roughly 1,700 distinct CDR3 sequences, about four fifths seen once, with roughly 27% in the top ten. Sample: T cells from blood (PBMCs), unsorted or a sorted subset (not recorded which), taken before or after yellow fever vaccination (not recorded which). The receptors derive from a female donor who received the yellow fever vaccine.

This clonotype occurred a few times. This chain links TRBV23-1 with TRBJ1-5; D unclear. TRBV23-1 is identified as an open reading frame with a role that is uncertain. Trimming removed 0 bases at V and 5 bases at J, with 8 bases between. The CDR3 consists of 14 residues. The CDR3 DNA sequence: TGCGCCAGCAGTCAATCGGGTCCGCATCAGCCCCAGCATTTT. It translates to CASSQSGPHQPQHF.

V usage is TRBV7-3 and J usage is TRBJ2-7; D remains ambiguous. The length of the CDR3 is 12 residues. Trimming removed 1 base at V and 2 bases at J, with 3 bases between. Germline CDR1 and CDR2: SGHTA and FQGTGA. This CDR3 is CASSLNTYEQYV. The CDR3 DNA is TGTGCCAGCAGCTTAAATACCTACGAGCAGTACGTC.

The chain recombines TRBV6-2 or TRBV6-3 with TRBJ1-2; D is ambiguous. This CDR3 region has 12 residues. V was pared by 8 bases and J by 6 bases, with 13 bases between. The germline V gene encodes CDR1 MNHEY and CDR2 SVGEGT. The CDR3 DNA sequence: TGTGCCAGCGGTGGGGAGGTCCATGGCTACACCTTC. This gives the protein CASGGEVHGYTF.

J is TRBJ1-1 and V is TRBV7-9; no firm D call. The CDR3 is made up of 15 amino acids. Germline CDR1 and CDR2: SEHNR and FQNEAQ (reference sequence). Trimming took 5 bases from V and 1 from J, leaving 14 bases between them. CDR3 loop: CASSRPVAENTEAFF. CDR3 DNA: TGTGCCAGCAGCCGGCCGGTGGCAGAGAACACTGAAGCTTTCTTT. Full variable domain (remainder filled in from reference TRBV7-9 and TRBJ1-1): DTGVSQNPRHKITKRGQNVTFRCDPISEHNRLYWYRQTLGQGPEFLTYFQNEAQLEKSRLLSDRFSAERPKGSFSTLEIQRTEQGDSAMYLCASSRPVAENTEAFFGQGTRLTVV.

The chain is built from TRBV2 and TRBJ2-7; 12 bases are shared with TRBD2. Germline lookup yields CDR1 SNHLY and CDR2 FYNNEI. J lost 4 bases, V lost 4 bases, and 11 bases had no gene match. The CDR3 runs 17 residues. CDR3 residues: CASSGPVTSGSIYEQYF. CDR3 sequence (DNA): TGTGCCAGCAGTGGGCCGGTGACTAGCGGGAGTATTTACGAGCAGTACTTC.

The genes are TRBV11-2 and TRBJ2-3; maybe TRBD2 (5 bases). The germline V gene encodes CDR1 SGHAT and CDR2 FQNNGV. This CDR3 contains 15 residues. V was trimmed by 4 bases and J by 0 bases, leaving 11 bases between them. Here the CDR3 reads CASSYRELSTDTQYF. The CDR3 nucleotides are TGTGCCAGCAGCTACCGGGAACTTAGCACAGATACGCAGTATTTT.

The chain is built from TRBV13 and TRBJ1-1, with D uncertain. Trimming removed 7 bases from V and 3 bases from J, with 9 bases in between. Germline V gives CDR1 PRHDT, CDR2 FYEKMQ (reference sequence). CDR3 length equals 12 residues. CDR3 nucleotide sequence: TGTGCCAGCATCCTAGGCCACACTGAAGCTTTCTTT. Amino acid sequence: CASILGHTEAFF.

This clonotype has a handful of counts. The chain recombines TRBV20-1 with TRBJ2-4; D gene uncertain. V lost 6 bases and J lost 1, with 13 bases in between. This CDR3 contains 14 residues. CDR1 is DFQATT and CDR2 is SNEGSKA in the germline V gene (reference sequence). CDR3 region: CSAREVGAKNIQYF. DNA for the CDR3: TGCAGTGCCCGCGAGGTGGGGGCCAAAAACATTCAGTACTTC.

This clonotype was seen a single time. The CDR3 region is CASSRTRGPGYTF. The DNA of the CDR3 is TGTGCCAGCTCACGCACCCGGGGTCCTGGCTACACCTTC. This chain connects TRBV18 to TRBJ1-2, with D hard to call. Deletions cut 4 bases from V and 7 bases from J, with 13 bases between. Per germline, CDR1 KGHSH and CDR2 LQKENI. The CDR3 totals 13 residues. The variable domain in full, with the rest retrieved from reference TRBV18 and TRBJ1-2, is NAGVMQNPRHLVRRRGQEARLRCSPMKGHSHVYWYRQLPEEGLKFMVYLQKENIIDESGMPKERFSAEFPKEGPSILRIQQVVRGDSAAYFCASSRTRGPGYTFGSGTRLTVV.

This chain uses TRBV23-1 with TRBJ2-2; D may be TRBD2 (6 bases). TRBV23-1 is known as an ORF, though its function is uncertain. The CDR3 length is 14 residues. V lost 7 bases, J lost 6 bases, and 15 bases lay in between. In DNA form, the CDR3 reads TGCGCCAGCAAGCGACTAGTCCAAGCCGGGGAGCTGTTTTTT. As protein: CASKRLVQAGELFF.

The chain couples TRBV15 to TRBJ1-5; D unclear. Looked up from germline, CDR1 is LNHNV and CDR2 is YYDKDF (reference sequence). Trimming took off 0 bases at V and 0 bases at J, with 9 bases between the two ends. The CDR3 has 16 amino acids. This CDR3 reads CATSRDLPDSNQPQHF. The CDR3 nucleotides read TGTGCCACCAGCAGAGATCTCCCGGATAGCAATCAGCCCCAGCATTTT.

This clonotype has just one count. The V and J genes are TRBV23-1 and TRBJ1-6; D is perhaps TRBD1 (5 bases). TRBV23-1 is an open reading frame, and its role is uncertain. This CDR3 has 17 amino acids. The V end lost 6 bases, the J end lost 0 bases, and 15 bases lay between the germline ends. CDR3 loop: CASRGGPGSSYNSPLHF. The DNA for the CDR3 is TGCGCCAGCAGGGGGGGACCGGGGAGCTCCTATAATTCACCCCTCCACTTT.

This clonotype was seen once. J is TRBJ2-3 and V is TRBV21-1; the table's D gene call, TRBD1, was not cross checked with the DNA. TRBV21-1 is noted as a pseudogene. The CDR3 is 15 residues long. CDR3 DNA: TGTGCCAGCAGCAAACAGGGACGTTGGTCAGATACGCAGTATTTT. This translates into CASSKQGRWSDTQYF.

The chain couples TRBV6-5 to TRBJ1-5; tentatively, D is TRBD1 (6 bases). The CDR3 covers 14 residues. Trimming stripped 4 bases from V and 1 base from J, with 8 bases between. The V gene's germline CDR1 is MNHEY and CDR2 SVGAGI. CDR3: CASSFTGSNQPQHF. The CDR3 nucleotides are TGTGCCAGCAGTTTCACAGGGAGCAATCAGCCCCAGCATTTT.

The CDR3 sequence is CASSYRWSLLSEQFF. The CDR3, as DNA: TGTGCCAGCAGTTACAGGTGGTCGCTACTATCTGAGCAGTTCTTC. The chain couples TRBV6-2 or TRBV6-3 to TRBJ2-1; D gene ambiguous. This CDR3 has 15 amino acids. Germline values: CDR1 MNHEY, CDR2 SVGEGT. V lost 2 bases and J 9 bases, leaving 17 bases between the germline ends.

This clonotype was observed a few times. The CDR3 nucleotides are TGTGCCAGCAGTGACTCAGGGGGCAGCTCACCCCTCCACTTT. As protein: CASSDSGGSSPLHF. This chain uses TRBV6-4 with TRBJ1-6, with 7 bases lining up with TRBD1. After removal of 0 bases from V and 10 bases from J, the junction contained 3 bases not matched to a gene. The CDR3 runs 14 residues. The V gene's germline CDR1 is MRHNA and CDR2 SNTAGT.

The count of this clonotype is one. The chain recombines TRBV7-6 with TRBJ2-3; D tentatively reads TRBD1 or TRBD2 (5 bases each). The CDR3 contains 11 residues. Deletions cut 1 base from V and 14 bases from J, with 10 bases between. The V gene's germline CDR1 is SGHVS and CDR2 FNYEAQ. The CDR3 loop reads CASSLGPGLYF. The CDR3, as DNA: TGTGCCAGCAGCTTAGGACCGGGGCTGTATTTT.

This clonotype was recorded a few times. V and J are TRBV11-1 and TRBJ1-1; no clear D. Germline-derived CDR1 and CDR2 are SGHAT and FQDESV (reference sequence). The length of the CDR3 is 14 residues. Trimming removed 5 bases at V and 5 bases at J, with 15 bases between. The CDR3 loop is CASSPDGGKTEAFF. The CDR3 DNA sequence: TGTGCCAGCAGCCCAGACGGAGGGAAGACTGAAGCTTTCTTT.

The chain links TRBV7-9 to TRBJ1-2; D might be TRBD1 (5 bases). Trimming removed 4 bases from V and 12 bases from J, with 18 bases in between. CDR1 SEHNR and CDR2 FQNEAQ come from the germline V gene (reference sequence). CDR3 length: 13 amino acids. CDR3 bases: TGTGCCAGCAGCTACGGGACCGCTCCGGAAGACACCTTC. This encodes CASSYGTAPEDTF.

This chain connects TRBV7-9 to TRBJ2-7; D gene ambiguous. The V gene lost 5 bases and the J gene lost 7 bases, with 18 bases spanning the gap. This CDR3 spans 14 amino acids. In germline, CDR1 is SEHNR, CDR2 FQNEAQ (reference sequence). In DNA form, the CDR3 reads TGTGCCAGCAGCCCCGGCCCGGTCAAGGGTGAGCAGTACTTC. As protein: CASSPGPVKGEQYF. Full variable domain (missing parts from reference TRBV7-9 and TRBJ2-7): DTGVSQNPRHKITKRGQNVTFRCDPISEHNRLYWYRQTLGQGPEFLTYFQNEAQLEKSRLLSDRFSAERPKGSFSTLEIQRTEQGDSAMYLCASSPGPVKGEQYFGPGTRLTVT.

The chain joins TRBV7-9 to TRBJ2-3; D may match TRBD1 or TRBD2 (6 bases each). CDR3 size: 16 residues. With 10 bases removed from V and 4 bases from J, the gap between germline ends came to 24 bases. Germline assignment: CDR1 SEHNR and CDR2 FQNEAQ (reference sequence). The CDR3 region has the DNA TGTGCCACCCGCCCGGCGGCGGGACACCCCCCAGATACGCAGTATTTT. This codes for CATRPAAGHPPDTQYF.

The CDR3 DNA reads TGTGCCAGCAGCTCGAAAATGGAATTCAATGAGCAGTTCTTC. This codes for CASSSKMEFNEQFF. The chain has TRBV5-5 and TRBJ2-1; D is ambiguous. Germline V CDR1 and CDR2: SGHKS, YYEKEE (reference sequence). Trimming removed 3 bases from V and 6 bases from J, with 13 bases in between. This CDR3 contains 14 residues.